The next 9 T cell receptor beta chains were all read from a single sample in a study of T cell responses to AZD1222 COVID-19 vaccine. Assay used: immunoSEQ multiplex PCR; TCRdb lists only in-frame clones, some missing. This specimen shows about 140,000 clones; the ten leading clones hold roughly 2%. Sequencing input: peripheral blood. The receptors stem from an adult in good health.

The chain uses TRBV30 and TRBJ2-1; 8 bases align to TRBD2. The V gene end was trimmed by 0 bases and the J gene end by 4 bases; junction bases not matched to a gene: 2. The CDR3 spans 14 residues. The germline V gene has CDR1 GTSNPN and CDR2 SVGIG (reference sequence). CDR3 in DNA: TGTGCCTGGAGTGTAGGACTAGCTTACAATGAGCAGTTCTTC. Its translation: CAWSVGLAYNEQFF.

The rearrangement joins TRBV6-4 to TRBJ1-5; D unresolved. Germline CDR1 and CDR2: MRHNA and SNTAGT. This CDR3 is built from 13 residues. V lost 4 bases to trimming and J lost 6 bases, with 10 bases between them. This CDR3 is CASSGDLGQPQHF. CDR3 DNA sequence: TGTGCCAGCAGTGGGGATCTGGGTCAGCCCCAGCATTTT.

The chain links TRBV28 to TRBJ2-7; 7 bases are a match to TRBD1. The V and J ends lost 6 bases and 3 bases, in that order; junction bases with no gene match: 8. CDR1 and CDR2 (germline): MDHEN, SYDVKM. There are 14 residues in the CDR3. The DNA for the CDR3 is TGTGCCAGCAGCTCAACAGGGGCGGGCTACGAGCAGTACTTC. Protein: CASSSTGAGYEQYF.

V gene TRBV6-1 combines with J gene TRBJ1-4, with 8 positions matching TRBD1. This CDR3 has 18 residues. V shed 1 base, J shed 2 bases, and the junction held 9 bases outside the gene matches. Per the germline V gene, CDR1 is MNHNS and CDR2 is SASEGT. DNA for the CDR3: TGTGCCAGCAGTGAAGGGGTAACAGGGGGACGGACTAATGAAAAACTGTTTTTT. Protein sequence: CASSEGVTGGRTNEKLFF.

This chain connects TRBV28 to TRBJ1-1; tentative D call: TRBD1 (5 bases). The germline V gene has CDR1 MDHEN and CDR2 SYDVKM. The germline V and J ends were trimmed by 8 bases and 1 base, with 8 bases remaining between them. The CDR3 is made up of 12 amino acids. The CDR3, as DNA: TGTGCCAGCGGGACGGGGAACACTGAAGCTTTCTTT. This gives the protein CASGTGNTEAFF.

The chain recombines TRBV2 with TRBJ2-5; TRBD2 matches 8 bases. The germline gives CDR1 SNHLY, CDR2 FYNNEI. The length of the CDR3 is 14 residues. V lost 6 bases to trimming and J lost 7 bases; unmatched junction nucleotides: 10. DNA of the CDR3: TGTGCCAGCAGGGGCGGGGGGCTCCCGGGGACCCAGTACTTC. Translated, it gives CASRGGGLPGTQYF.

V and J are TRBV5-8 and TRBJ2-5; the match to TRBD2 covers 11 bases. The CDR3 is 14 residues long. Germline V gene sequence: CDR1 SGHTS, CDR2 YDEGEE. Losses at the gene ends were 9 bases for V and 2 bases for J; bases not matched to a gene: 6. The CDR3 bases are TGTGCCACCCGTCTAGCGGGGGGACAAGAGACCCAGTACTTC. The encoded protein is CATRLAGGQETQYF. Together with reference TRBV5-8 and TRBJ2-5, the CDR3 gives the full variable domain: EAGVTQSPTHLIKTRGQQATLRCSPISGHTSVYWYQQALGLGLQFLLWYDEGEERNRGNFPPRFSGRQFPNYSSELNVNALELEDSALYLCATRLAGGQETQYFGPGTRLLVL.

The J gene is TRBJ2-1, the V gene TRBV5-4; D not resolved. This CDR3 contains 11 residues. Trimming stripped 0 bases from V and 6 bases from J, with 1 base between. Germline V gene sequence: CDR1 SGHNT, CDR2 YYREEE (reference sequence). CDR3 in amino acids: CASSLANEQFF. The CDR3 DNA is TGTGCCAGCAGCTTGGCCAATGAGCAGTTCTTC.

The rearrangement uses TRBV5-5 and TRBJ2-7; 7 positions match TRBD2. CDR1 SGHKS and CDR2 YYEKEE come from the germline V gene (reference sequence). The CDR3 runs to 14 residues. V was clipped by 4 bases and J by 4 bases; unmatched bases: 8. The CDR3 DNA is TGTGCCAGCAGCCTCGGACTAGGGAGTTACGAGCAGTACTTC. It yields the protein CASSLGLGSYEQYF. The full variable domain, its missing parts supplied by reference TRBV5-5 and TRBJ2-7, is DAGVTQSPTHLIKTRGQQVTLRCSPISGHKSVSWYQQVLGQGPQFIFQYYEKEERGRGNFPDRFSARQFPNYSSELNVNALLLGDSALYLCASSLGLGSYEQYFGPGTRLTVT.